This paragraph covers one TCR beta chain sequence. Antigen unknown. The entry originates in a study of OX40 agonist ivuxolimab in advanced cancers. Study overall: Allowance was made for prior anti-PD-1, anti-PD-L1 or anti-CTLA-4 therapy, and roughly 39% had some. Whole-study findings and limits: The investigators did not determine what antigen specificity the expanded peripheral T cells had. Partial responders at 0.1-3.0 mg/kg had among the lowest clonal expansion.

Assay: immunoSEQ multiplex PCR; the TCRdb copy retains only in-frame clones and omits some. Among nearly 110,000 clones listed, more than 85% were seen once. Germline lookup yields CDR1 SGDLS and CDR2 YYNGEE. J was trimmed by 3 bases and V by 4 bases; bases with no gene match: 11. CDR3 length equals 16 residues. The sample consisted of CD4+ or CD8+ T cells sorted from blood, taken in a trial of the OX40 agonist ivuxolimab. The chain is built from TRBV9 and TRBJ2-3; TRBD1 aligns across 7 bases. This TCR was recovered from an adult with an advanced solid tumor such as melanoma, head and neck, liver or kidney cancer. CDR3 sequence (DNA): TGTGCCAGCAGCACTCGAGGGGGCGCCGGGACAGATACGCAGTATTTT. The encoded protein is CASSTRGGAGTDTQYF.